This is a list of T cell receptor beta chains from one sample in a study of shared clonotypes between healthy human individuals. Some clones are missing from TCRdb's copy, which holds only in-frame ones; the method was immunoSEQ multiplex PCR. The sample lists some 2.3 million clones; over 90% were seen once. The sequenced sample consisted of naive CD4+ T cells from PBMCs. Receptors were obtained from a man between 18 and 29 years old in good health. Some clones in this sample may be carry-over from other donors' samples. Each CDR3 is given with its conserved first and last residue. A D gene is named only where the DNA matches it firmly. Size is stated for part of the rows, as once, few or many counts, or as a class when the clone is expanded.

V,D,J,size,DNA,CDR3
TRBV10-3,.,TRBJ1-2,.,TGTGCCATCAGTGGCGGGGATCAGAGAAGCTATGGCTACACCTTC,CAISGGDQRSYGYTF
TRBV29-1,TRBD1,TRBJ1-1,.,TGCAGCGTGTACCCTTTTGGGACAGGGAAGAACACTGAAGCTTTCTTT,CSVYPFGTGKNTEAFF
TRBV28,.,TRBJ1-4,.,TGTGCCAGCAGCCAGATGGGAAATGAAAAACTGTTTTTT,CASSQMGNEKLFF
TRBV5-1,TRBD1,TRBJ2-7,.,TGCGCCAGCAGCTGGGACAGGGGATGGGGCGAGCAGTACTTC,CASSWDRGWGEQYF
TRBV30,TRBD1,TRBJ2-7,.,TGTGCCTGGAGCGGGGACAGCGGTTACGAGCAGTACTTC,CAWSGDSGYEQYF
TRBV11-2,.,TRBJ1-2,.,TGTGCCAGCAGCTTAAGTAACGGGGGCTACACCTTC,CASSLSNGGYTF
TRBV29-1,.,TRBJ1-1,.,TGCAGCGCGGAGGGGCGTATGAACACTGAAGCTTTCTTT,CSAEGRMNTEAFF
TRBV21-1,.,TRBJ2-7,.,TGTGCCAGCACTCCCTTTGTGAGCGAGCAGTACTTC,CASTPFVSEQYF
TRBV11-2,.,TRBJ2-3,.,TGTGCCAGCAGCTTAGATGGGGCAAGGACAGATACGCAGTATTTT,CASSLDGARTDTQYF
TRBV30,.,TRBJ1-3,.,TGTGCCTGGAGCGAGGGACAACTCGTCAGCACCATATATTTT,CAWSEGQLVSTIYF
TRBV27,.,TRBJ2-1,.,TGTGCCAGCAGCCCAAGCCTCTCCTACAATGAGCAGTTCTTC,CASSPSLSYNEQFF
TRBV7-3,.,TRBJ2-1,.,TGTGCCAGCAGCCCCGGGGGCGGCTCCTACAATGAGCAGTTCTTC,CASSPGGGSYNEQFF
TRBV4-3,.,TRBJ2-7,.,TGCGCCAGCAGCCAAGATATTATGGGGAGCCCACCTCCCTACGAGCAGTACTTC,CASSQDIMGSPPPYEQYF
TRBV7-3,.,TRBJ2-3,.,TGTGCCAGCAGCTTTGGGGGCACAGATACGCAGTATTTT,CASSFGGTDTQYF
TRBV7-3,TRBD2,TRBJ2-3,.,TGTGCCAGCAGCTTAACTAGCGGGGCTACTCTCGATACGCAGTATTTT,CASSLTSGATLDTQYF
TRBV7-2,.,TRBJ2-7,.,TGTGCCAGCAGCTTAGCTTCCCAGAGGACCTCCTACGAGCAGTACTTC,CASSLASQRTSYEQYF
TRBV7-3,.,TRBJ1-1,once,TGTGCCAGCAGCCCTCAGGGGCCGAACACTGAAGCTTTCTTT,CASSPQGPNTEAFF
TRBV5-6,TRBD2,TRBJ2-3,.,TGTGCCAGCAGCGGCCCAGCGGGAGAACGTACAGATACGCAGTATTTT,CASSGPAGERTDTQYF
TRBV11-1,.,TRBJ2-7,once,TGTGCCAGCAGCTTCACCCCAAGGGCTGACTCCTACGAGCAGTACTTC,CASSFTPRADSYEQYF
TRBV10-1,TRBD1,TRBJ2-1,.,TGCGCCAGCAGTGAAAGGACAGGGGCGAATGAGCAGTTCTTC,CASSERTGANEQFF
TRBV18,.,TRBJ1-5,.,TGTGCCAGCTCACCACCGCCTAGCAATCAGCCCCAGCATTTT,CASSPPPSNQPQHF
TRBV6-5,.,TRBJ2-7,.,TGTGCCAGCAGTTACTCGAAACGGAGAGGCGAGCAGTACTTC,CASSYSKRRGEQYF
TRBV6-1,TRBD1,TRBJ1-1,.,TGTGCCAGCAGTGAACTGGACAGGGGCACTGAAGCTTTCTTT,CASSELDRGTEAFF
TRBV10-3,.,TRBJ1-1,.,TGTGCCATCAGCGCCTCCGGGTCCCTCACTGAAGCTTTCTTT,CAISASGSLTEAFF
TRBV6-5,.,TRBJ1-4,.,TGTGCCAGCAGCGCCAGGACAGCACCTAATGAAAAACTGTTTTTT,CASSARTAPNEKLFF
TRBV11-2,TRBD2,TRBJ2-5,.,TGTGCCACCACGCCCCTCGGGAGGGTTGGAGGTCGGGAGACCCAGTACTTC,CATTPLGRVGGRETQYF
TRBV5-1,.,TRBJ2-2,.,TGCGCCAGCACCCCCTCACCAGGAGGCGAAGCCGGGGAGCTGTTTTTT,CASTPSPGGEAGELFF
TRBV5-1,TRBD2,TRBJ2-3,.,TGCGCCAGCAGCTTCGGGACTAGTTCGGCAGATACGCAGTATTTT,CASSFGTSSADTQYF
TRBV7-3,.,TRBJ2-7,.,TGTGCCAGCAGCTTAAAGGGTGGCACATCCTCGCACCACGAGCAGTACTTC,CASSLKGGTSSHHEQYF
TRBV28,.,TRBJ1-1,.,TGTGCCAGCACGGCGGAGGGGGGAGCTTTCTTT,CASTAEGGAFF
TRBV5-4,.,TRBJ2-5,.,TGTGCCAGCAGCTTGCCTCAAGAGACCCAGTACTTC,CASSLPQETQYF
TRBV2,.,TRBJ2-7,.,TGTGCCAGCAGCCCGGACAGATACGAGCAGTACTTC,CASSPDRYEQYF
TRBV7-8,TRBD2,TRBJ2-2,.,TGTGCCAGCAGCTCCCCCGGGACTAGCGGGAGTGTCGCCGGGGAGCTGTTTTTT,CASSSPGTSGSVAGELFF
TRBV10-3,.,TRBJ1-1,.,TGTGCCATCGGACAGATGAACACTGAAGCTTTCTTT,CAIGQMNTEAFF
TRBV5-4,TRBD1,TRBJ1-2,.,TGTGCCAGCAGAATTGGGACAGGTTCTAACTATGGCTACACCTTC,CASRIGTGSNYGYTF
TRBV28,TRBD1,TRBJ2-7,.,TGTGCCAGCAGTTGGGTCGGGACAGGGCTCTACGAGCAGTACTTC,CASSWVGTGLYEQYF